This TCR beta chain comes out of a study of T cell responses to AZD1222 COVID-19 vaccine. Assay used: immunoSEQ multiplex PCR; TCRdb lists only in-frame clones, some missing. Of some 190,000 clones detected, 80% to 90% appear once; the ten largest clones hold 6.5% to 8.5%. CDR1 and CDR2 (germline): SNHLY, FYNNEI. The CDR3 has 15 amino acids. V shed 4 bases and J shed 7 bases, with 17 bases lying between them. The specimen comprised peripheral blood, sampled on day 0 of AZD1222 vaccination. The chain joins TRBV2 to TRBJ2-1; D possibly matches TRBD1 or TRBD2 (5 bases each). This TCR derives from an adult in good health. CDR3 sequence reads: CASSGSGALRNEQFF. CDR3 DNA sequence: TGTGCCAGCAGTGGGTCCGGGGCCCTTCGAAATGAGCAGTTCTTC.